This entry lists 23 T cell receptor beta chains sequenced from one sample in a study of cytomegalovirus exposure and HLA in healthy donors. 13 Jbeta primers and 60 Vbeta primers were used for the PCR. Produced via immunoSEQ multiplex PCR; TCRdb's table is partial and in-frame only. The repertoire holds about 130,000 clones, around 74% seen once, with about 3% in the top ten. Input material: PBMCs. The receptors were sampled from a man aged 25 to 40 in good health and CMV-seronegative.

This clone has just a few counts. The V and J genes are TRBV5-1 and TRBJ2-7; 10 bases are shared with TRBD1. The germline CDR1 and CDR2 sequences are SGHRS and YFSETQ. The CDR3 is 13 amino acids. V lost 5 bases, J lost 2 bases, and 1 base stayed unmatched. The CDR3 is CASRGTGAYEQYF. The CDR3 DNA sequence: TGCGCCAGCAGGGGGACAGGGGCCTACGAGCAGTACTTC.

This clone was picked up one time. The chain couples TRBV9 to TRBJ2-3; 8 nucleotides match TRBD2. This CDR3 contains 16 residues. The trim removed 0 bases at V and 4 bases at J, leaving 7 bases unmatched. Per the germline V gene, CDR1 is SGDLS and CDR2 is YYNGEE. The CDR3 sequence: CASSVVSGVISDTQYF. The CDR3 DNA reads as TGTGCCAGCAGCGTAGTTAGCGGGGTCATTTCAGATACGCAGTATTTT. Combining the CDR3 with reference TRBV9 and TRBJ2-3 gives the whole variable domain DSGVTQTPKHLITATGQRVTLRCSPRSGDLSVYWYQQSLDQGLQFLIQYYNGEERAKGNILERFSAQQFPDLHSELNLSSLELGDSALYFCASSVVSGVISDTQYFGPGTRLTVL.

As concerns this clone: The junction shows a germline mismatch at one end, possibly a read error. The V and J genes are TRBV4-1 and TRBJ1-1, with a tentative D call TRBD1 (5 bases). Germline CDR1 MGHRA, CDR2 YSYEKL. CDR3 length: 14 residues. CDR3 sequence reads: CAISQAGGDTEAFF. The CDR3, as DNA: TGCGCCATCAGCCAAGCAGGAGGGGACACTGAAGCTTTCTTT.

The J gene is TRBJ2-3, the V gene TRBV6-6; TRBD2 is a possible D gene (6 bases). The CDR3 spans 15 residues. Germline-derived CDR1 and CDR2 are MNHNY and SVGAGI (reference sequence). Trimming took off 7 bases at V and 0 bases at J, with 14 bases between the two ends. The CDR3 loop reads CASKDSGASTDTQYF. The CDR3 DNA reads TGTGCCAGCAAAGATAGCGGAGCAAGCACAGATACGCAGTATTTT.

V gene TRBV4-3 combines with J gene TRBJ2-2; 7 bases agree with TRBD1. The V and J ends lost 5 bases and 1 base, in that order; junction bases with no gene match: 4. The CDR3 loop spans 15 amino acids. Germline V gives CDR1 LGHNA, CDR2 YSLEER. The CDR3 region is CASSFTGVNTGELFF. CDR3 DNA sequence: TGCGCCAGCAGCTTTACAGGGGTGAACACCGGGGAGCTGTTTTTT.

The chain's CDR3 is CASSWGTGNSYNEQFF. CDR3 coding DNA: TGTGCCAGCAGCTGGGGTACAGGTAACTCCTACAATGAGCAGTTCTTC. The rearrangement links TRBV7-3 to TRBJ2-1, with TRBD1 as a possible D gene (5 bases). The CDR3 is made up of 16 amino acids. Germline CDR1 is SGHTA and CDR2 is FQGTGA. Trimming removed 4 bases from V and 0 bases from J, with 13 bases in between.

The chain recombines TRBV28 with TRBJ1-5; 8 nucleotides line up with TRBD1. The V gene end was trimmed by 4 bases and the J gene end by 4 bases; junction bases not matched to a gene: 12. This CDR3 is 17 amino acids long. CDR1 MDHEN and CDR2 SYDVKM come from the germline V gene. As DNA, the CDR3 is TGTGCCAGCAGTTCAGGGGGCGCATCCCTGAAAAATCAGCCCCAGCATTTT. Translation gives CASSSGGASLKNQPQHF.

CDR3 sequence: CAWSGTDFYEQYF. CDR3 in DNA: TGTGCCTGGAGTGGGACAGATTTCTACGAGCAGTACTTC. This rearrangement joins TRBV30 to TRBJ2-7; TRBD1 is a possible D gene (6 bases). V was shortened by 1 base and J by 3 bases, with 10 bases between the two germline ends. Germline V CDR1 and CDR2: GTSNPN, SVGIG (reference sequence). This CDR3 is built from 13 residues. Full variable domain (rest looked up from reference TRBV30 and TRBJ2-7): SQTIHQWPATLVQPVGSPLSLECTVEGTSNPNLYWYRQAAGRGLQLLFYSVGIGQISSEVPQNLSASRPQDRQFILSSKKLLLSDSGFYLCAWSGTDFYEQYFGPGTRLTVT.

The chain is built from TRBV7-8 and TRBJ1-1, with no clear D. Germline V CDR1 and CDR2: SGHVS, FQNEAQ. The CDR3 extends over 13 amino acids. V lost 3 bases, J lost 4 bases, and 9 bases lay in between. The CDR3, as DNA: TGTGCCAGCAGCTTTCTTTCCGTCACTGAAGCTTTCTTT. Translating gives CASSFLSVTEAFF. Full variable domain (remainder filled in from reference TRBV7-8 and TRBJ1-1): GAGVSQSPRYKVAKRGQDVALRCDPISGHVSLFWYQQALGQGPEFLTYFQNEAQLDKSGLPSDRFFAERPEGSVSTLKIQRTQQEDSAVYLCASSFLSVTEAFFGQGTRLTVV.

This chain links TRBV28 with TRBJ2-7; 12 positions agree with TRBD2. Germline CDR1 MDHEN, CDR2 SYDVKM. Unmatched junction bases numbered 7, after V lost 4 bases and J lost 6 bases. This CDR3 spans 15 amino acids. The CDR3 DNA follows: TGTGCCAGCAGTTCCTCTAGCGGGAGGGTGGGCGAGCAGTACTTC. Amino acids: CASSSSSGRVGEQYF.

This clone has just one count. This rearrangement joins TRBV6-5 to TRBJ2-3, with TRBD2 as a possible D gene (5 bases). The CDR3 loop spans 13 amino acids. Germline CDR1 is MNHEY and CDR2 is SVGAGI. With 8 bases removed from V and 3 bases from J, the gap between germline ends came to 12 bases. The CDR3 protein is CASGPGGTDTQYF. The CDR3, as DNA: TGTGCCAGCGGGCCGGGCGGGACAGATACGCAGTATTTT.

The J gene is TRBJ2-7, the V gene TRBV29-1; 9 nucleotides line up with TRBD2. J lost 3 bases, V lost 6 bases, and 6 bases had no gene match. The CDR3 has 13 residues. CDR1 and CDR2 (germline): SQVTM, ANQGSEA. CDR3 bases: TGCAGCGTGGTTACTAGCGGGTACTACGAGCAGTACTTC. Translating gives CSVVTSGYYEQYF.

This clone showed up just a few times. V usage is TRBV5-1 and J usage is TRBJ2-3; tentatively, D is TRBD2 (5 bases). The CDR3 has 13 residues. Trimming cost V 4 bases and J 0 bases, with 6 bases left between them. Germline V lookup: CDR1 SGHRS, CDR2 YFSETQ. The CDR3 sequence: CASSRTSTDTQYF. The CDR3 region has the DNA TGCGCCAGCAGCCGGACTAGCACAGATACGCAGTATTTT.

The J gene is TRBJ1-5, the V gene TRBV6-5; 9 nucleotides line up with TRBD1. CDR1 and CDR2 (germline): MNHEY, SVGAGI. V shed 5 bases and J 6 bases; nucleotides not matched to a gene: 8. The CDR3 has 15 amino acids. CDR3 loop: CASSPLGTGTQPQHF. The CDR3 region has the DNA TGTGCCAGCAGTCCCCTTGGGACAGGGACTCAGCCCCAGCATTTT.

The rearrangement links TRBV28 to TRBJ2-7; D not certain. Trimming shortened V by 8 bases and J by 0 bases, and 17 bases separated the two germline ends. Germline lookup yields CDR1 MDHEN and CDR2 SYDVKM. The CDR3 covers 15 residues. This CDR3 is CASPALATHSYEQYF. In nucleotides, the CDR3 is TGTGCCAGCCCGGCATTGGCGACACACTCCTACGAGCAGTACTTC.

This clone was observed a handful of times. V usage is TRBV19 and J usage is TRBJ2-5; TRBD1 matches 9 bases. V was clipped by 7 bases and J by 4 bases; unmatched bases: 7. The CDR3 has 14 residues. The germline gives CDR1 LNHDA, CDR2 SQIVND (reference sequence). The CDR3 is CASKRQGGLETQYF. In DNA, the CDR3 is TGTGCCAGTAAAAGACAGGGGGGCTTAGAGACCCAGTACTTC.

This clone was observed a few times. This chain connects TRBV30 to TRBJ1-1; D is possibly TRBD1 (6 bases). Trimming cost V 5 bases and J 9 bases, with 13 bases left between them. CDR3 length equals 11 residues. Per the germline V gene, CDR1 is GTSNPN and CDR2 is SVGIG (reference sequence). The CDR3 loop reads CAWRTGPKAFF. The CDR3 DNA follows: TGTGCCTGGCGTACAGGGCCTAAAGCTTTCTTT.

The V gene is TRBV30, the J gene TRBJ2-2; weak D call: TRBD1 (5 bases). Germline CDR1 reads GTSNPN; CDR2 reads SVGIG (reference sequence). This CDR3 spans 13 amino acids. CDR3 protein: CAVAAQVGGELFF. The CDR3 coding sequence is TGTGCAGTAGCCGCACAGGTAGGGGGGGAGCTGTTTTTT. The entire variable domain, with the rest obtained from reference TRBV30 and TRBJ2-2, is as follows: SQTIHQWPATLVQPVGSPLSLECTVEGTSNPNLYWYRQAAGRGLQLLFYSVGIGQISSEVPQNLSASRPQDRQFILSSKKLLLSDSGFYLCAVAAQVGGELFFGEGSRLTVL.

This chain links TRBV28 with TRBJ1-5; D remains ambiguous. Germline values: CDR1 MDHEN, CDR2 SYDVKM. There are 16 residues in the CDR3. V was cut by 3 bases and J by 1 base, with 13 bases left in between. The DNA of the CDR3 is TGTGCCAGCAGTTTCCGGGTGGGAGCAAGCAATCAGCCCCAGCATTTT. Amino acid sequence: CASSFRVGASNQPQHF.

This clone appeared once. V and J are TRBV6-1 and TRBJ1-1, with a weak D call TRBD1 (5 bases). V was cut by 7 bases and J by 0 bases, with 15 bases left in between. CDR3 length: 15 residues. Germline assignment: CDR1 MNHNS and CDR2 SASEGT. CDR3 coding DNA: TGTGCCAGCATGGGAGGGACCTTAATGAACACTGAAGCTTTCTTT. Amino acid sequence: CASMGGTLMNTEAFF.

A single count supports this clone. CDR3 sequence: CASSVGQGEGETQYF. The CDR3 DNA sequence: TGCGCCAGCAGCGTGGGACAGGGGGAGGGAGAGACCCAGTACTTC. The chain uses TRBV4-3 and TRBJ2-5; the match to TRBD1 covers 11 bases. After removal of 5 bases from V and 4 bases from J, the junction contained 6 bases not matched to a gene. Germline V gene sequence: CDR1 LGHNA, CDR2 YSLEER. This CDR3 region has 15 residues.

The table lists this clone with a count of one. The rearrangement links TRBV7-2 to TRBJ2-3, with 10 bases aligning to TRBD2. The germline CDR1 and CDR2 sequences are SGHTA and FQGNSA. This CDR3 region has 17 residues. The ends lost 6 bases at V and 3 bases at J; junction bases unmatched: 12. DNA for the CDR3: TGTGCCAGCAGTTTTATCCCCCTAGCGGGGGCAACAGATACGCAGTATTTT. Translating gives CASSFIPLAGATDTQYF.

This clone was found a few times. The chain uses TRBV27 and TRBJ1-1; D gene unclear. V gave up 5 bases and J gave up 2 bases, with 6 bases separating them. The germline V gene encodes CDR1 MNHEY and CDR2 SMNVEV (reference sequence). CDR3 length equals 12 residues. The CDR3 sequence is CASSEGNTEAFF. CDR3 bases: TGTGCCAGCAGTGAGGGTAACACTGAAGCTTTCTTT.